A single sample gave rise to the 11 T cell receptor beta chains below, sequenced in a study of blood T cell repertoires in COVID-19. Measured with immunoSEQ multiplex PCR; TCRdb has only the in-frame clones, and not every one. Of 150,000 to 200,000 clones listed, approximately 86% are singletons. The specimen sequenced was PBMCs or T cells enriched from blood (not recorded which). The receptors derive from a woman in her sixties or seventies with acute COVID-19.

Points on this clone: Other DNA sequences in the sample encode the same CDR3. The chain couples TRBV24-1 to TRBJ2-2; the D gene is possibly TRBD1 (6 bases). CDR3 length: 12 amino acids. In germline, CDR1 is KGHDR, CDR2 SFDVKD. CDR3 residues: CPTGKLNGELFF. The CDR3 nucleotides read TGTCCGACAGGAAAGTTAAACGGGGAGCTGTTTTTT.

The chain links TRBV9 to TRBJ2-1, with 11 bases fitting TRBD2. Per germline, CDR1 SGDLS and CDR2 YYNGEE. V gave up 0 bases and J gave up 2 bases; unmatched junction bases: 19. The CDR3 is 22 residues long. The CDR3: CASSVEASGRIGRDGTYNEQFF. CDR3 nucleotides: TGTGCCAGCAGCGTAGAGGCTAGCGGGAGGATCGGGCGAGACGGGACCTACAATGAGCAGTTCTTC.

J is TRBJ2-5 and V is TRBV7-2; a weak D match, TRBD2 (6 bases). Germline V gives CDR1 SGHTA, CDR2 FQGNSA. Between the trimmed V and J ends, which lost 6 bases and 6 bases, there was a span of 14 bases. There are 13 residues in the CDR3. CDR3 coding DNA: TGTGCCAGCAGATATATAGCGGAAAAGACCCAGTACTTC. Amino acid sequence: CASRYIAEKTQYF.

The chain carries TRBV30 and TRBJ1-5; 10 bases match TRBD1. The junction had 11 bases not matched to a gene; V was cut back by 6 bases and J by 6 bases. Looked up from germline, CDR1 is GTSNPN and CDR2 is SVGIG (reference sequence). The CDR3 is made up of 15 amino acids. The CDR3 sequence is CACKTGTGEVQPQHF. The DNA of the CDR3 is TGTGCCTGTAAAACCGGGACAGGGGAGGTTCAGCCCCAGCATTTT.

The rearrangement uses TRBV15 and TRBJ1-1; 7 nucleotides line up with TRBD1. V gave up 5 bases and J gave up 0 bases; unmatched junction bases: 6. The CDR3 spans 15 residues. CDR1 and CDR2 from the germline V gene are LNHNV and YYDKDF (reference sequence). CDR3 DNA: TGTGCCACCAGCTCGCACAGGGGCATGAACACTGAAGCTTTCTTT. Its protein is CATSSHRGMNTEAFF.

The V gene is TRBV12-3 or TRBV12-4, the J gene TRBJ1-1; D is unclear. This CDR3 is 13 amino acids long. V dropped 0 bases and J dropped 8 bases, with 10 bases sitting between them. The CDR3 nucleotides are TGTGCCAGCAGTTTAGCGGGCGGGGTGGAAGCTTTCTTT. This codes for CASSLAGGVEAFF.

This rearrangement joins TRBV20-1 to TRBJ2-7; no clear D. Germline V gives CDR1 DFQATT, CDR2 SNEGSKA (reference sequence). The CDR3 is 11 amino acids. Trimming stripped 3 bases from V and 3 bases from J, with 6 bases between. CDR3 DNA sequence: TGCAGTGCTAGGATTAGCTACGAGCAGTACTTC. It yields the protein CSARISYEQYF.

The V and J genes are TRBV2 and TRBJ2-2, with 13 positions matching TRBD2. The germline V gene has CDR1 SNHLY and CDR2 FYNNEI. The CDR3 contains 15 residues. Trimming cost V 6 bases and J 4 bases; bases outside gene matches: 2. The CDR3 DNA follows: TGTGCCAGCAGGAGGACTAGCGGGAGCACCGGGGAGCTGTTTTTT. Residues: CASRRTSGSTGELFF.

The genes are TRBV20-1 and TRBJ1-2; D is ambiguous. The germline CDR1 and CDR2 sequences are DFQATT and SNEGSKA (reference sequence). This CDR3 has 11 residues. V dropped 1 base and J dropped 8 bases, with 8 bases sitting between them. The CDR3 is CSARVAGGYTF. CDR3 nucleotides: TGCAGTGCTAGAGTAGCCGGAGGCTACACCTTC.

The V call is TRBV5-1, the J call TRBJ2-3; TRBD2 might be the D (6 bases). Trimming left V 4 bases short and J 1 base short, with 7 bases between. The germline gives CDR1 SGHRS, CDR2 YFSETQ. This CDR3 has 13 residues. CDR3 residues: CASSRGGTDTQYF. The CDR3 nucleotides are TGCGCCAGCAGCCGCGGGGGCACAGATACGCAGTATTTT.

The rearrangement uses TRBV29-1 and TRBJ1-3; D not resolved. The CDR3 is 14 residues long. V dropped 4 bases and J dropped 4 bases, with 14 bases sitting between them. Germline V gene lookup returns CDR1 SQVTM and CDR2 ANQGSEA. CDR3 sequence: CSVGDEITGNTIYF. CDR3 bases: TGCAGCGTTGGTGATGAAATTACAGGAAACACCATATATTTT.